A single sample is the source of the 28 T cell receptor beta chains below, sequenced in a study of prognosis after radiotherapy for stage I lung cancer. Using two-round multiplex PCR, the authors amplified TCR beta CDR3 from genomic DNA. First-round PCR amplification was performed with primers specific to each TRBV and TRBJ gene. TCRdb independently ran MiXCR on the multiplex PCR reads; one entry per CDR3 protein. The top ten hold about 43% of the sample, which has more than 15,000 distinct CDR3 sequences, approximately 45% seen once. The material was PBMCs, obtained before or after stereotactic body radiation therapy (not recorded which). These receptors were collected from a donor older than 45 with non-small cell lung cancer.

The chain joins TRBV5-1 to TRBJ2-1; TRBD2 aligns across 9 bases. The trim removed 5 bases at V and 0 bases at J, leaving 3 bases unmatched. The CDR3 runs to 15 residues. Germline-derived CDR1 and CDR2 are SGHRS and YFSETQ. The CDR3 DNA sequence: TGCGCCAGCAGATATAGCGGGAGCTCCTACAATGAGCAGTTCTTC. This sequence encodes CASRYSGSSYNEQFF.

Points on this clonotype: A clone one base away is much larger, so this may be a read error. This chain links TRBV7-2 with TRBJ2-7, with TRBD1 matching over 8 bases. After removal of 3 bases from V and 0 bases from J, the junction contained 4 bases not matched to a gene. CDR1 is SGHTA and CDR2 is FQGNSA in the germline V gene. The CDR3 covers 15 residues. CDR3 residues: CTSSFQTGGSYEQYF. In DNA, the CDR3 is TGTACCAGCAGCTTTCAAACAGGGGGCTCCTACGAGCAGTACTTC.

The chain is built from TRBV12-5 and TRBJ2-1; 9 nucleotides align to TRBD1. The J segment lost 8 bases and the V segment lost 6 bases, leaving 5 bases of the junction unmatched. CDR3 length: 13 residues. The V gene's germline CDR1 is LGHNT and CDR2 FRNRAP. CDR3 sequence reads: CASGRDRADEQFF. The CDR3 coding sequence is TGTGCTAGTGGCAGGGACAGGGCGGATGAGCAGTTCTTC.

This clonotype has a count of ten or more. The V and J genes are TRBV11-2 and TRBJ1-5, with D unresolved. The CDR3 spans 15 residues. The V gene's germline CDR1 is SGHAT and CDR2 FQNNGV. V gave up 3 bases and J gave up 0 bases, with 9 bases separating them. Here the CDR3 reads CASSFDVYSNQPQHF. In DNA, the CDR3 is TGTGCCAGCAGCTTTGACGTATATAGCAATCAGCCCCAGCATTTT.

Of note for this clonotype: This likely traces to a read error, being one base from a far larger clone. V and J are TRBV7-3 and TRBJ1-2; TRBD1 aligns across 7 bases. The CDR3 length is 14 residues. The germline V gene encodes CDR1 SGHTA and CDR2 FQGTGA. Germline trimming cut 7 bases from V and 6 bases from J; bases unmatched to any gene: 11. The CDR3 is CASTPGTDNHGYTF. The CDR3 nucleotides are TGTGCCAGCACCCCAGGGACAGACAACCATGGCTACACCTTC.

This clonotype was seen many times. The V and J genes are TRBV19 and TRBJ2-5; D is uncertain. CDR1 and CDR2 (germline): LNHDA, SQIVND (reference sequence). The CDR3 has 14 amino acids. Trimming cost V 7 bases and J 5 bases, with 17 bases left between them. Here the CDR3 reads CASTPAAFGETQYF. Here the CDR3 DNA reads TGTGCCAGTACCCCGGCGGCCTTTGGGGAGACCCAGTACTTC.

CDR3 in DNA: TGTGCCAGCAGCTTTCTAAGTACAGATACGCAGTATTTT. Residues: CASSFLSTDTQYF. V gene TRBV7-2 combines with J gene TRBJ2-3; the D is unclear. Germline CDR1 reads SGHTA; CDR2 reads FQGNSA. V was clipped by 3 bases and J by 3 bases, with 7 bases between them. The CDR3 runs to 13 residues.

This clonotype was observed many times. The junction shows a germline mismatch at one end, possibly a read error. The chain links TRBV4-1 to TRBJ2-3; D perhaps matches TRBD1 (6 bases). Germline V lookup: CDR1 MGHRA, CDR2 YSYEKL. This CDR3 has 14 residues. CDR3 sequence: CVSSQGRSTDTQYF. CDR3 DNA: TGCGTCAGCAGCCAGGGGCGTAGCACAGATACGCAGTATTTT.

A few counts support this clonotype. The genes are TRBV6-5 and TRBJ1-2; TRBD1 matches at 9 bases. Germline assignment: CDR1 MNHEY and CDR2 SVGAGI. The CDR3 runs to 15 residues. Trimming at V came to 2 bases and at J to 4 bases, leaving 5 bases not matched to a gene. DNA for the CDR3: TGTGCCAGCAGTTACCCGGACAGGGGAGGCTATGGCTACACCTTC. It codes for CASSYPDRGGYGYTF.

There are many counts of this clonotype. V and J are TRBV9 and TRBJ2-1, with TRBD1 matching over 8 bases. The germline V gene has CDR1 SGDLS and CDR2 YYNGEE. The CDR3 is made up of 14 amino acids. The V and J ends lost 4 bases and 8 bases, in that order; junction bases with no gene match: 8. In nucleotides, the CDR3 is TGTGCCAGCAGCCTAGGACAGGGAAAGCATGAGCAGTTCTTC. Translation gives CASSLGQGKHEQFF.

This sequence joins TRBV7-3 and TRBJ1-2; TRBD1 might be the D (5 bases). The CDR3 sequence is 16 residues long. V was trimmed by 5 bases and J by 2 bases, leaving 18 bases between them. Germline V CDR1 and CDR2: SGHTA, FQGTGA. The CDR3 bases are TGTGCCAGCAGCCCCCTTTCCTTTGCAGGGAACTATGGCTACACCTTC. Amino acid sequence: CASSPLSFAGNYGYTF.

A remark on this clonotype: The CDR3 does not end in the conserved phenylalanine or tryptophan, so this is likely a read error. The V call is TRBV9, the J call TRBJ2-2; 12 bases map to TRBD2. V lost 0 bases to trimming and J lost 4 bases; unmatched junction nucleotides: 4. Germline CDR1 SGDLS, CDR2 YYNGEE. The CDR3 length is 17 residues. The CDR3 loop is CASSVGRLAGVTGELFI. The CDR3 bases are TGTGCCAGCAGCGTAGGTCGACTAGCGGGAGTCACCGGGGAGCTGTTTATC.

This chain joins TRBV6-2 or TRBV6-3 and TRBJ2-7; 7 bases are shared with TRBD2. The CDR3 has 14 residues. The germline V gene has CDR1 MNHEY and CDR2 SVGEGT. V shed 8 bases and J 7 bases; nucleotides not matched to a gene: 14. The CDR3 nucleotides are TGTGCCAGCGCGGGGGTGGCGGGAGAGAGGGAGCAGTACTTC. Encoded protein: CASAGVAGEREQYF.

This clonotype was counted a few times. This chain links TRBV3-1 with TRBJ2-5; 9 bases match TRBD2. Per germline, CDR1 LGHDT and CDR2 YNNKEL (reference sequence). The CDR3 runs to 18 residues. V dropped 0 bases and J dropped 5; count of bases not matched to a gene: 13. CDR3 region: CASSQDRVGGGAWETQYF. CDR3 DNA sequence: TGTGCCAGCAGCCAAGATAGGGTTGGCGGGGGGGCTTGGGAGACCCAGTACTTC.

This clonotype was seen many times. The J gene is TRBJ2-3, the V gene TRBV2; D gene uncertain. In germline, CDR1 is SNHLY, CDR2 FYNNEI. With 2 bases removed from V and 4 bases from J, the gap between germline ends came to 10 bases. The CDR3 has 14 amino acids. In DNA form, the CDR3 reads TGTGCCAGCAGTGAAACCCGGGCGCCAGATACGCAGTATTTT. Its protein is CASSETRAPDTQYF.

This clonotype occurred many times. V usage is TRBV7-8 and J usage is TRBJ2-5; possibly TRBD1 for D (7 bases). Germline V gene lookup returns CDR1 SGHVS and CDR2 FQNEAQ. The CDR3 sequence is 14 residues long. With 5 bases removed from V and 0 bases from J, the gap between germline ends came to 10 bases. The CDR3 DNA sequence: TGTGCCAGCAGCGCGGGACAGTACCAAGAGACCCAGTACTTC. Translation gives CASSAGQYQETQYF.

The chain is built from TRBV6-2 or TRBV6-3 and TRBJ2-3; 10 bases match TRBD2. The V and J ends lost 8 bases and 6 bases, in that order; junction bases with no gene match: 20. Germline assignment: CDR1 MNHEY and CDR2 SVGEGT. The CDR3 length is 18 residues. Here the CDR3 reads CASPPPQGTSARGDTQYF. DNA of the CDR3: TGTGCCAGCCCCCCCCCCCAGGGGACTAGCGCAAGGGGGGATACGCAGTATTTT.

This clonotype was observed at least ten times. The rearrangement uses TRBV7-9 and TRBJ2-3; 7 bases fit TRBD2. This CDR3 region has 15 residues. V was clipped by 5 bases and J by 4 bases; unmatched bases: 9. CDR1 and CDR2 (germline): SEHNR, FQNEAQ (reference sequence). The CDR3 coding sequence is TGTGCCAGCAGCCCGGGGGGAGGGAGATCAGATACGCAGTATTTT. Amino acids: CASSPGGGRSDTQYF.

The DNA of the CDR3 is TGCAGTGATAGGAGCAACGACGTGAACACTGAAGCTTTCTTT. This codes for CSDRSNDVNTEAFF. V is TRBV20-1 and J is TRBJ1-1; D remains ambiguous. Trimming shortened V by 7 bases and J by 0 bases, and 15 bases separated the two germline ends. Germline values: CDR1 DFQATT, CDR2 SNEGSKA (reference sequence). This CDR3 has 14 residues.

The sample holds many counts of this clonotype. The chain has TRBV7-6 and TRBJ2-3, with D hard to call. The CDR3 covers 15 residues. In germline, CDR1 is SGHVS, CDR2 FNYEAQ. The V gene lost 2 bases and the J gene lost 2 bases, with 11 bases spanning the gap. The CDR3 spells CASSLIRSSTDTQYF. The DNA for the CDR3 is TGTGCCAGCAGCTTAATCAGGTCATCCACAGATACGCAGTATTTT. Supplemented by reference TRBV7-6 and TRBJ2-3, the full variable domain reads GAGVSQSPRYKVTKRGQDVALRCDPISGHVSLYWYRQALGQGPEFLTYFNYEAQQDKSGLPNDRFSAERPEGSISTLTIQRTEQRDSAMYRCASSLIRSSTDTQYFGPGTRLTVL.

This clonotype was seen repeatedly, ten times or more. The chain is built from TRBV2 and TRBJ2-4; tentatively, D is TRBD2 (6 bases). The CDR3 sequence is 12 residues long. The V gene's germline CDR1 is SNHLY and CDR2 FYNNEI. The ends were cut back, 5 bases at V and 14 bases at J, with 16 bases in the middle. The CDR3 nucleotides are TGTGCCAGCAGTTTTTCCCCAGGAGGGGAGTACTTC. Translated: CASSFSPGGEYF.

This clonotype counts as medium-sized. J is TRBJ2-7 and V is TRBV19; 13 positions agree with TRBD2. The CDR3 totals 14 residues. Per the germline V gene, CDR1 is LNHDA and CDR2 is SQIVND (reference sequence). V shed 10 bases, J shed 0 bases, and the junction held 3 bases outside the gene matches. CDR3 protein: CATRTSGSSYEQYF. The CDR3 nucleotides read TGTGCCACCCGGACTAGCGGGAGCTCCTACGAGCAGTACTTC.

In regard to this clonotype: A far larger clone is only one base removed, so a read error is likely. The rearrangement uses TRBV6-5 and TRBJ2-6; D possibly corresponds to TRBD2 (6 bases). Trimming shortened V by 5 bases and J by 2 bases, and 13 bases separated the two germline ends. Germline V gene sequence: CDR1 MNHEY, CDR2 SVGAGI. The length of the CDR3 is 16 residues. The CDR3 bases are TGTGCCAGCAGTGAATCGCCGGGGGCTGGGGCCAACGTCCTGACTTTC. Its protein product is CASSESPGAGANVLTF.

V gene TRBV6-2 or TRBV6-3 combines with J gene TRBJ2-7; D is unclear. The CDR3 covers 16 residues. Germline loops: CDR1 MNHEY, CDR2 SVGEGT. The ends were cut back, 5 bases at V and 1 base at J, with 18 bases in the middle. This CDR3 reads CASSEEVGSWSYEQYF. Written as DNA, the CDR3 is TGTGCCAGCAGTGAAGAAGTCGGTAGTTGGTCCTACGAGCAGTACTTC.

In its sample, this clonotype was seen a few times. With a much larger clone just one base away, this may be a read error. V is TRBV20-1 and J is TRBJ2-5; no reliable D call. Germline V gene sequence: CDR1 DFQATT, CDR2 SNEGSKA (reference sequence). V lost 0 bases and J 5 bases, leaving 10 bases between the germline ends. The CDR3 is 13 amino acids. The CDR3 DNA is TGCAGTGCTAGAGATGCTAGTTTGGAGACCCAGTACTTC. The encoded protein is CSARDASLETQYF.

With regard to this clonotype: At one end, the junction sequence differs from germline, possibly due to a read error. V usage is TRBV19 and J usage is TRBJ2-1; perhaps TRBD1 as D (5 bases). This CDR3 is 13 amino acids long. Germline V lookup: CDR1 LNHDA, CDR2 SQIVND (reference sequence). CDR3 protein: CASSTTWGNDQFF. The CDR3 DNA reads as TGTGCCAGTAGTACGACATGGGGCAATGATCAGTTCTTC.

This clonotype was observed a handful of times. The genes are TRBV6-1 and TRBJ2-2; the D gene could be TRBD1 or TRBD2 (5 bases each). Germline V gene sequence: CDR1 MNHNS, CDR2 SASEGT. The CDR3 is made up of 15 amino acids. V lost 8 bases, J lost 0 bases, and 13 bases lay in between. CDR3 region: CASFSGRANTGELFF. In DNA, the CDR3 is TGTGCCAGCTTCTCAGGGCGGGCGAACACCGGGGAGCTGTTTTTT.

This clonotype was detected ten times or more. The chain combines TRBV20-1 with TRBJ1-4; D perhaps matches TRBD1 (6 bases). The germline V and J ends were trimmed by 3 bases and 4 bases, with 15 bases remaining between them. The CDR3 is made up of 15 amino acids. CDR1 and CDR2 (germline): DFQATT, SNEGSKA (reference sequence). The CDR3: CSARSPGEDNEKLFF. CDR3 DNA: TGCAGTGCTAGGTCCCCAGGGGAGGATAATGAAAAACTGTTTTTT.